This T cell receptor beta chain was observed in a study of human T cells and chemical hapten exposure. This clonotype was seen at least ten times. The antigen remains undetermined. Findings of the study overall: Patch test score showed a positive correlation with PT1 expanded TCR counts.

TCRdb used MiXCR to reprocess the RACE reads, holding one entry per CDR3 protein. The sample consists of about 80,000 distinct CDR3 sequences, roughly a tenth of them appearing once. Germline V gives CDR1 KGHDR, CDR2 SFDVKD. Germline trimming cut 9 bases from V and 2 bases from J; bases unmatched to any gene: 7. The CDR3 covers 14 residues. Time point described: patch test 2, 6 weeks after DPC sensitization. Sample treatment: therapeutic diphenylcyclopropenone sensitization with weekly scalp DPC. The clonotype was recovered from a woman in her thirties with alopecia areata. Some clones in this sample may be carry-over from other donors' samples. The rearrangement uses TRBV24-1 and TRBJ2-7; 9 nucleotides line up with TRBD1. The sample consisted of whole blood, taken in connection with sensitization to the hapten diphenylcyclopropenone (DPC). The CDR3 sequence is CATYTGGGPYEQYF. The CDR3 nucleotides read TGTGCCACCTATACAGGGGGCGGCCCCTACGAGCAGTACTTC.